The subject of this entry is one T cell receptor beta chain. This entry is derived from a study of control samples from healthy donors and cancer patients. Only in-frame clones appear in the TCRdb table, and some are missing; sequencing was by immunoSEQ multiplex PCR. The sample holds 50,000 to 55,000 clones; about 95% are singletons and the top ten take about 2.4%. Material: blood. This sequence was found in a man aged 30 to 39 in good health.

The DNA for the CDR3 is TGTGCCAGCAGTGAAGCGCGAGGGAACACTGAAGCTTTCTTT. This gives the protein CASSEARGNTEAFF. The rearrangement joins TRBV2 to TRBJ1-1; D is unclear. The length of the CDR3 is 14 residues. The V end was cut by 0 bases, the J end by 1 base, with 6 bases between. The germline V gene has CDR1 SNHLY and CDR2 FYNNEI.